Included here is one T cell receptor beta chain sequence, with context. The data are from a study of cytomegalovirus exposure and HLA in healthy donors. Study-wide context: From donors who were HLA-typed, an early data release held around 80 million unique TCRs.

From germline, CDR1 is SGHNT and CDR2 YENEEA. The V and J ends lost 4 bases and 10 bases respectively, with 11 bases between them. The CDR3 extends over 12 amino acids. 13 Jbeta primers and 60 Vbeta primers were used for the PCR. Repertoires were generated with immunoSEQ multiplex PCR, while TCRdb's copy carries only in-frame clones and drops some. The data show around 130,000 clones, with over 60% seen just once and about 0.94% held by the top ten. The TCR originated in a human donor in good health. This sequence joins TRBV11-3 and TRBJ2-1; tentatively, D is TRBD2 (5 bases). The specimen was PBMCs. CDR3 coding DNA: TGTGCCAGCAGCTCAGGACCGGGGGAGCAGTTCTTC. Its protein product is CASSSGPGEQFF. Combining the CDR3 with reference TRBV11-3 and TRBJ2-1 gives the whole variable domain EAGVVQSPRYKIIEKKQPVAFWCNPISGHNTLYWYLQNLGQGPELLIRYENEEAVDDSQLPKDRFSAERLKGVDSTLKIQPAELGDSAVYLCASSSGPGEQFFGPGTRLTVL.